The T cell receptor (beta chain) described here comes from a study of T cell responses to AZD1222 COVID-19 vaccine. Clones were read by immunoSEQ multiplex PCR, and TCRdb kept only the in-frame ones, dropping some. The sample lists some 150,000 clones, approximately 88% occurring once. This CDR3 has 14 amino acids. Trimming stripped 0 bases from V and 10 bases from J, with 10 bases between. Germline CDR1 LNHNV, CDR2 YYDKDF (reference sequence). The table lists this clone with many counts. Its specificity is not known. Overall study findings and caveats: No repertoire was sampled before or during the peak T cell response, only after it.

V is TRBV15 and J is TRBJ1-6; possible D gene TRBD1, 5 bases. The TCR originated in an adult in good health. Specimen: peripheral blood, collected on day 0 of AZD1222 vaccination. CDR3 sequence: CATSRDREGSPLHF. In DNA, the CDR3 is TGTGCCACCAGCAGAGATAGGGAGGGGTCACCCCTCCACTTT.